This T cell receptor beta chain was obtained from a study of CD8+CD57+ T cells in acquired aplastic anemia. Study background: Mean DNA quantity obtained from sorted CD4+ and CD8+ cells was about 3.2 ug. Study-level results: In common between the patients and the controls were twenty-nine CD8+ CDR3 sequences.

This clonotype was seen a few times. The antigen remains undetermined. The use of genomic DNA as template underpinned the TCR beta VDJ and CDR3 profiling. TCRdb analysed the reads with MiXCR anew, one entry per CDR3 protein. This table holds approximately 190,000 distinct CDR3 sequences, roughly half found once. Sequencing involved patients with CD8+CD57+ cell expansion previously shown by flow cytometry. The enrolled patients all had severe acquired aplastic anemia. Each patient gave a blood sample that was collected before any therapy had been received. Trimming pared 3 bases from V and 12 bases from J, leaving 16 bases between. CDR1 and CDR2 (germline): SGDLS, YYNGEE. The CDR3 is 13 amino acids.

The sequencing input was sorted CD4+, CD8+, or CD8+CD57+ T cells (not recorded which) from PBMCs. The source is a human donor with aplastic anemia. V usage is TRBV9 and J usage is TRBJ2-1; a possible D gene is TRBD2 (5 bases). The CDR3 protein is CASSGGLFGWQFF. The CDR3 DNA sequence: TGTGCCAGCAGCGGCGGGCTGTTTGGTTGGCAGTTCTTC.